One TCR beta chain is described in this entry. In the authors' workflow: Estimates of nucleated cell counts were drawn from the amplification of reference gene primers. Clones were sequenced by immunoSEQ multiplex PCR, and TCRdb holds only the in-frame ones, with some missing. V, J and clone size are taken as reported in that table, and D and trimming were inferred from the DNA itself. This table has about 52,000 clones, about 81% appearing once. This entry is derived from a study of blood T cell repertoires in COVID-19. Study details: Samples came from the United States, Italy and Spain, spanning acute and convalescent COVID-19. Sample material is recorded as cDNA or gDNA derived from T cells, B-cell-depleted T cells, or PBMCs.

The germline gives CDR1 SGDLS, CDR2 YYNGEE. V lost 4 bases and J lost 5; bases outside the gene matches: 5. The CDR3 length is 13 residues. J is TRBJ2-7 and V is TRBV9; TRBD2 matches 8 bases. This TCR derives from an elderly woman with COVID-19, enrolled during active disease. The specimen sequenced was peripheral blood. The CDR3 region has the DNA TGTGCCAGCAGCTCCGGGGGACTAGACGAGCAGTACTTC. Its protein product is CASSSGGLDEQYF.